The T cell receptor beta chain under discussion was sequenced for a study of cytotoxic CD8 clonotypes in ibrutinib-treated CLL. About the study: Responses: about 25 partial, 2 complete; after median roughly 5.5 years, roughly 15 stayed remitted, approximately twelve progressed.

This CDR3 region has 17 residues. V shed 9 bases and J shed 0 bases, with 21 bases lying between them. Germline loops: CDR1 LNHDA, CDR2 SQIVND (reference sequence). Sequenced by immunoSEQ multiplex PCR; TCRdb stores in-frame clones only, minus some. The sample includes 150,000 to 200,000 clones, nearly 90% of them seen just once. The clonotype originates from a human donor with chronic lymphocytic leukemia. The chain carries TRBV19 and TRBJ2-1; D might be TRBD1 (6 bases). Sequenced material: PBMCs, taken at disease progression, from a patient treated with ibrutinib. The CDR3 is CARDNWGPTYSYNEQFF. As DNA, the CDR3 is TGTGCCAGGGATAACTGGGGGCCAACCTACTCCTACAATGAGCAGTTCTTC.